This T cell receptor beta chain was sequenced in a study of shared clonotypes between healthy human individuals (dated by TCRdb to the early 2020s). In the study overall: Two women and a few men aged 18 to 49 years were included in the cohort. Per donor, three plates each were used for CD4 naive and CD4 memory, two for CD8 naive, and one for CD8 memory. To estimate repertoire size and how much clonotypes are shared between individuals, the study performed deep sequencing of blood TCR repertoires from a handful of healthy adults. Libraries were prepared and TCR repertoires were sequenced by different laboratories using diverse techniques, in order to increase sequencing depth and limit assay-specific biases. Each donor's leukapheresis produced roughly between roughly 0.9 and 8.9 billion PBMCs. Overall results and qualifications from the work: Sharing across a few donors was observed for roughly 5% of naive CD4, over 3% of naive CD8, 2% to 2.5% of memory CD4, and around 0.42% of memory CD8 clonotypes. Sampling was restricted to blood, and TCR repertoires in tissues likely differ from the TCR repertoires found in blood. Rarefaction of sorted-subset datasets indicated incomplete sequencing despite the large sequencing depth. Larger estimated clonotype richness was generally found for naive subsets than for memory subsets. Because the study included only a small number of donors, the genetic and exposure-history diversity represented was limited. Pairwise subsampling indicated that sequencing depth was expected to affect the degree of clonotype sharing among donors. Compared with non-shared clonotypes, the clonotypes found in all four sorted-subset donors had higher generation probabilities.

CD8 naive samples were CD45RO-negative cells positively selected for CCR7, giving a CD45RA+CCR7+ population that excluded TemRA cells. Healthy HIV-negative adults with no recently reported acute infections or vaccinations were included as donors. Every donor was a Caucasian adult living in Nashville, Tennessee, USA. Blood was obtained by leukapheresis, after which PBMCs were separated by Ficoll-Histopaque density gradient centrifugation and cryopreserved in liquid nitrogen vapor phase. Analytical flow cytometry was used to check the purity and quantity of every magnetically sorted T cell population. Genomic DNA was isolated from every sorted fraction and measured by UV absorbance on a Nanodrop 2000c. Comments on this clone: This clone's antigen is unknown. The input lacks base qualities; no much larger clone sits a single base away.

Using the deep immunoSEQ assay, multiplex PCR amplified TCR CDR3 regions from genomic DNA. Genomic DNA extracted from each cell subset was distributed evenly over all wells of several immunoSEQ 96-well plates, and each plate served as one replicate. For sorted subsets, roughly 200 ng of genomic DNA, equivalent to roughly 33,000 T cell genomes, went into each replicate PCR. Purified libraries were quantified with a Qubit 3.0 fluorometer, sized on a Bioanalyzer 2100, and re-quantified with the KAPA Library Quantification kit. Each immunoSEQ 96-well plate was sequenced on its own single-read 150-cycle Illumina NextSeq 550 flow cell. The study's processing was this. Because the immunoSEQ output included only junctional sequences and no quality scores, the filtering could not be the same as the filtering used for full-length reads. To assign V/J genes and CDR3, sequences were annotated using PyIR, a Python wrapper for IgBLAST v1.9, with IMGT germline references. Reads were removed for weak V/J assignments (E-value above 1e-6), missing CDR3, stop codons, out-of-frame junctions, or ambiguous translated residues. V3J clonotypes were defined as sequences sharing the same inferred V gene, J gene, and CDR3 amino acid sequence. The percentage overlap between two repertoires was calculated by dividing the number of shared unique clonotypes by the size of the smaller repertoire. Richness of each repertoire was evaluated using RTK rarefaction, the Chao1 estimator, and Recon v2.1 estimates of unobserved clonotypes. OLGA was used to compute generation probabilities for all TCRbeta clonotypes that the gDNA method yielded from four donors. TCRdb's version of the immuneACCESS table is confined to in-frame rearrangements and falls short of the full clone set. An unresolved V gene accounts for under half of the shortfall where checked; the remainder is of unknown origin. The D gene and trimming were derived from the DNA, and the V and J assignments and clone size from that table. Here the sample has around 1.9 million clones; over 85% occur a single time. In total, the top ten clones hold about 1.7% of the sample.

V loses 5 bases of germline sequence and J loses 4 bases, and the interval between the two ends is 14 bases. The CDR1 and CDR2 encoded by the germline V gene are MDHEN and SYDVKM. The CDR3 contains 14 residues, cysteine and phenylalanine counted. Solely the CDR3 DNA is kept, with 42 bases framed from the first base. This receptor was identified in a man between 18 and 35 years old in good health. Some clones in this sample may be carry-over from other donors' samples. The rearranged segments are TRBV28 and TRBJ2-5, with the D gene call left open. Material: naive CD8+ T cells from PBMCs. In the paper's terms, the cell subset or site label means: CD45RA+CCR7+. CDR3 protein: CASSLASVRETQYF. The nucleotide sequence reads as follows: TGTGCCAGCAGTCTGGCCAGCGTGAGAGAGACCCAGTACTTC.